This T cell receptor (beta chain) derives from a study of blood T cell repertoires in COVID-19. About the research overall: Whether acute or convalescent, the COVID-19 samples came from the United States, Italy and Spain. Sample material is recorded as cDNA or gDNA derived from T cells, B-cell-depleted T cells, or PBMCs.

Germline CDR1 SGHNT, CDR2 YENEEA. V shed 5 bases and J shed 4 bases, with 15 bases lying between them. The CDR3 consists of 15 residues. Per the authors' pipeline: How many nucleated cells were present was estimated from reference gene primer amplification. TCRdb keeps only in-frame clones here, not all; method: immunoSEQ multiplex PCR. V, J and clone size are those of that table, while D and trimming were read from the DNA. The sample lists 62,000 or so clones; 85% to 90% were seen once. The specimen was peripheral blood. This TCR came from a man aged 45-65 years with acute or convalescent COVID-19. This rearrangement joins TRBV11-3 to TRBJ2-1; no reliable D call. The CDR3 protein is CASSQKLSLYNEQFF. The CDR3 DNA is TGTGCCAGCAGCCAGAAACTATCTCTTTACAATGAGCAGTTCTTC.